The present TCR beta chain was sequenced within a study of STAT5B mutations in CD4+ large granular lymphocyte leukemia (dated by TCRdb to between 2022 and 2023). About the full investigation: Among the healthy controls, the CDR3 'QG' motif was associated with a particular HLA allele. The study compared the TCRbeta repertoires of patients with CD4+ T-cell large granular lymphocyte leukemia against those of healthy blood donors. Flow cytometry on FACSCanto II or FACSVerse confirmed that purified fractions exceeded 95% purity among lymphocytes. General conclusions and limits of the study: Compared with healthy CD4+ repertoires, CD4-sorted patient repertoires appeared more clonal, and this difference remained even after the putative leukemic clones were removed. Main leukemic clonotypes were private to each patient, although under 30% appeared at low frequency in other patients' non-leukemic repertoires. The data were not HLA-matched, and the higher clonality in CD4+ T-LGLL than in CD8+ T-LGLL could be due to the relatively small sample size. TRBV06-family usage was enriched among the top patient clones (8/27) compared with healthy controls (2/35).

From the cysteine through the phenylalanine, the CDR3 covers 14 amino acids. The kept DNA is CDR3 alone, 42 bases in frame from the first base. Based on the germline V gene, the CDR1 and CDR2 sequences are KGHSH and LQKENI. V and J are truncated by 1 base and 6 bases respectively, leaving an intervening sequence of 9 bases. The immunoSEQ assay at survey resolution was used to sequence TCRbeta rearrangements from genomic DNA. In the paper's pipeline: A lowest detectable productive clonotype frequency of 2.59 x 10-5 was observed in the TCR sequencing data. Only productive TCRbeta rearrangements, meaning sequences that were complete and in-frame, were kept for the analyses. The clonality of each sample was calculated as Simpson clonality in the immunoSEQ Analyzer version 3.0. Clones were binned by frequency as very rare, small, medium, large (1-20%) or hyperexpanded (>20%). Generation probabilities were estimated with OLGA 1.2.3, V-gene circos plots were generated with VDJtools, specificities were searched for in VDJdb, and CDR3 motifs were identified with GLIPH. As stored in TCRdb, this immuneACCESS dataset retains in-frame rearrangements with V and J assigned. A fraction of the clones does not appear; measured against another copy, unresolved V genes explain less than half of the discrepancy, and the remainder lacks a known reason. V, J and clone size reflect that table, while D and trimming were determined from the DNA. The sample data list 23,000 or so clones, and over 70% of these were observed just once. The top ten constitute about 4.3% of the sample.

With regard to this clone: The antigen this receptor binds is unknown. No clone much larger than this one lies a single base away; base qualities are absent.

The healthy controls were 35 or so blood donors, and the buffy coats of these donors were supplied by the Finnish Red Cross blood service. All TCR-sequenced material derived from peripheral blood: patient blood samples and healthy donor buffy coats. Ficoll-Hypaque gradient centrifugation was used to isolate peripheral blood mononuclear cells. For the healthy controls, CD4+ cells were obtained from buffy coats by magnetic purification. Genomic DNA was extracted with the Gentra Puregene Cell and Tissue kit and quantified on a Qubit 2.0 fluorometer. This receptor was identified in a human donor in good health. Recombination connected TRBV18 to TRBJ1-4; the best D guess is TRBD1, with 5 bases matching. Sequencing was performed on CD4+ T cells from blood buffy coats. The DNA is TGTGCCAGCTCACCACAGGGAGGGGATGAAAAACTGTTTTTT. This encodes CASSPQGGDEKLFF.